The 32 T cell receptor beta chains reported below all come from one sample, sequenced in a study of T cell responses to AZD1222 COVID-19 vaccine. Using immunoSEQ multiplex PCR, the repertoire was profiled, and TCRdb retains in-frame clones only, with some absent. The sample contains approximately 100,000 clones, 92% of which appear only once. The sample consisted of peripheral blood, taken on day 0 of AZD1222 vaccination. These receptors came from an adult in good health.

This clone was observed a single time. V is TRBV2 and J is TRBJ1-5, with no clear D. CDR1 is SNHLY and CDR2 is FYNNEI in the germline V gene. The germline V and J ends were trimmed by 2 bases and 3 bases, with 8 bases remaining between them. The CDR3 is 14 residues long. CDR3 nucleotides: TGTGCCAGCAGTGAATTAGAGGTCAATCAGCCCCAGCATTTT. Translated, it gives CASSELEVNQPQHF.

The chain recombines TRBV7-6 with TRBJ1-2, with D uncertain. The germline gives CDR1 SGHVS, CDR2 FNYEAQ. The CDR3 spans 15 residues. The V end lost 2 bases, the J end lost 0 bases, and 10 bases lay between the germline ends. DNA for the CDR3: TGTGCCAGCAGCTTACAGCCTACTCCTAACTATGGCTACACCTTC. The encoded protein is CASSLQPTPNYGYTF.

This chain uses TRBV28 with TRBJ2-7; D call uncertain. The CDR3 loop spans 14 amino acids. The V end lost 5 bases, the J end lost 0 bases, and 11 bases lay between the germline ends. Germline loops: CDR1 MDHEN, CDR2 SYDVKM. The CDR3 DNA reads as TGTGCCAGCAGTCTACACGGTGACTCCTACGAGCAGTACTTC. Its protein is CASSLHGDSYEQYF.

The rearrangement links TRBV3-1 (or the pseudogene TRBV3-2) to TRBJ1-2; D possibly corresponds to TRBD1 (6 bases). Germline CDR1 reads LGHDT; CDR2 reads YNNKEL (reference sequence). The CDR3 length is 13 residues. V was pared by 5 bases and J by 5 bases, with 12 bases between. As DNA, the CDR3 is TGTGCCAGCAGCGCCGGGACAAAATATGGCTACACCTTC. Translated, it gives CASSAGTKYGYTF.

This sequence joins TRBV28 and TRBJ2-1, with a weak D call TRBD1 (6 bases). This CDR3 has 15 amino acids. Germline CDR1 reads MDHEN; CDR2 reads SYDVKM. V was shortened by 6 bases and J by 2 bases, with 14 bases between the two germline ends. The CDR3 here is CASRSPGATYNEQFF. In DNA form, the CDR3 reads TGTGCCAGCAGATCCCCAGGGGCCACCTACAATGAGCAGTTCTTC.

The V and J genes are TRBV7-6 and TRBJ2-1, with TRBD2 as a possible D gene (5 bases). V was pared by 1 base and J by 6 bases, with 10 bases between. There are 14 residues in the CDR3. Germline lookup yields CDR1 SGHVS and CDR2 FNYEAQ. The CDR3: CASSLDGRVNEQFF. CDR3 DNA sequence: TGTGCCAGCAGCTTAGACGGGCGGGTCAATGAGCAGTTCTTC.

The chain carries TRBV3-1 (or the pseudogene TRBV3-2) and TRBJ1-4, with D possibly TRBD1 on 6 matching bases. Germline assignment: CDR1 LGHDT and CDR2 YNNKEL (reference sequence). The V end was cut by 4 bases, the J end by 7 bases, with 13 bases between. This CDR3 comprises 14 residues. The CDR3 reads CASSRYRDREKLFF. CDR3 in DNA: TGTGCCAGCAGCCGGTACAGGGATCGTGAAAAACTGTTTTTT.

This chain joins TRBV13 and TRBJ2-5, with TRBD2 matching 9 bases. Germline V gene sequence: CDR1 PRHDT, CDR2 FYEKMQ (reference sequence). J was trimmed by 6 bases and V by 5 bases; bases with no gene match: 7. The CDR3 has 14 amino acids. CDR3 amino acids: CASSVSGGRQTQYF. As DNA, the CDR3 is TGTGCCAGCAGCGTTAGCGGGGGAAGGCAGACCCAGTACTTC.

V gene TRBV6-5 combines with J gene TRBJ2-7; no clear D. V was clipped by 0 bases and J by 4 bases, with 7 bases between them. The CDR3 runs to 13 residues. Per the germline V gene, CDR1 is MNHEY and CDR2 is SVGAGI. In nucleotides, the CDR3 is TGTGCCAGCAGTTACTCGAGAATGTACGAGCAGTACTTC. Translated, it gives CASSYSRMYEQYF.

This chain uses TRBV19 with TRBJ1-1; 7 bases map to TRBD1. Unmatched junction bases numbered 11, after V lost 3 bases and J lost 4 bases. Germline V gene data show CDR1 as LNHDA and CDR2 as SQIVND (reference sequence). The CDR3 is made up of 16 amino acids. The CDR3 spells CASSIGGGGGSTEAFF. In DNA form, the CDR3 reads TGTGCCAGTAGTATTGGAGGAGGGGGCGGGAGCACTGAAGCTTTCTTT.

The J gene is TRBJ1-5, the V gene TRBV19; D uncertain. Germline-derived CDR1 and CDR2 are LNHDA and SQIVND (reference sequence). V was cut by 4 bases and J by 9 bases, with 13 bases left in between. The CDR3 totals 13 residues. CDR3 sequence reads: CASSKGNRGPQHF. The CDR3 coding sequence is TGTGCCAGTAGTAAAGGCAATCGGGGGCCCCAGCATTTT.

The gene calls are TRBV3-1 (or the pseudogene TRBV3-2) and TRBJ2-7, with 9 positions matching TRBD2. V lost 7 bases and J lost 3; bases outside the gene matches: 7. The CDR3 totals 14 residues. Per germline, CDR1 LGHDT and CDR2 YNNKEL (reference sequence). The CDR3 bases are TGTGCCAGCACCCTTAGCGGGAGCGTCTACGAGCAGTACTTC. This sequence encodes CASTLSGSVYEQYF.

This clone appeared a single time. The chain is built from TRBV19 and TRBJ2-7; 9 bases line up with TRBD1. Germline V gives CDR1 LNHDA, CDR2 SQIVND (reference sequence). The CDR3 is 14 amino acids. The V segment lost 4 bases and the J segment 4 bases; nucleotides outside the gene matches: 5. The DNA for the CDR3 is TGTGCCAGTAGTACGGGACAGGGCCCGTACGAGCAGTACTTC. This translates into CASSTGQGPYEQYF. The whole variable domain, filled in from reference TRBV19 and TRBJ2-7, reads DGGITQSPKYLFRKEGQNVTLSCEQNLNHDAMYWYRQDPGQGLRLIYYSQIVNDFQKGDIAEGYSVSREKKESFPLTVTSAQKNPTAFYLCASSTGQGPYEQYFGPGTRLTVT.

The V call is TRBV25-1, the J call TRBJ1-2; D remains unclear. The CDR3 totals 13 residues. Looked up from germline, CDR1 is MGHDK and CDR2 is SYGVNS. V lost 8 bases, J lost 6 bases, and 16 bases lay in between. In DNA, the CDR3 is TGTGCCAGCGTGGGCCGACTTTATGATGGCTACACCTTC. This gives the protein CASVGRLYDGYTF.

The chain carries TRBV5-1 and TRBJ1-5; D is uncertain. The length of the CDR3 is 11 residues. Trimming took 4 bases from V and 3 from J, leaving 2 bases between them. CDR1 and CDR2 from the germline V gene are SGHRS and YFSETQ. The CDR3 DNA is TGCGCCAGCAGCAACAATCAGCCCCAGCATTTT. Its protein is CASSNNQPQHF.

The J gene is TRBJ2-1, the V gene TRBV27; unclear D gene. Germline assignment: CDR1 MNHEY and CDR2 SMNVEV (reference sequence). The CDR3 spans 15 residues. V lost 5 bases to trimming and J lost 3 bases, with 14 bases between them. CDR3 in amino acids: CASSSIVRNYNEQFF. For the CDR3, the DNA is TGTGCCAGCAGTAGTATTGTCAGGAACTACAATGAGCAGTTCTTC.

The rearrangement joins TRBV27 to TRBJ1-2, with TRBD1 as a possible D gene (5 bases). The CDR3 runs to 15 residues. Germline-derived CDR1 and CDR2 are MNHEY and SMNVEV (reference sequence). V lost 7 bases and J lost 3, with 18 bases in between. This CDR3 is CASTPRLGTHYGYTF. The CDR3 nucleotides read TGTGCCAGCACCCCCAGGTTGGGGACTCACTATGGCTACACCTTC.

This clone occurred once. The chain couples TRBV27 to TRBJ1-6; maybe TRBD1 (6 bases). Germline V gene lookup returns CDR1 MNHEY and CDR2 SMNVEV (reference sequence). V was cut by 2 bases and J by 3 bases, with 14 bases left in between. This CDR3 region has 17 residues. The DNA of the CDR3 is TGTGCCAGCAGTTTACCCGCAACAGGGAGCTATAATTCACCCCTCCACTTT. It encodes CASSLPATGSYNSPLHF.

V usage is TRBV7-9 and J usage is TRBJ1-5; D is uncertain. Germline CDR1 and CDR2: SEHNR and FQNEAQ (reference sequence). CDR3 length equals 13 residues. V lost 4 bases and J 0 bases, leaving 4 bases between the germline ends. CDR3 in DNA: TGTGCCAGCAGCTGGGGTAGCAATCAGCCCCAGCATTTT. This codes for CASSWGSNQPQHF.

The chain employs TRBV2 and TRBJ2-3, with 7 bases identical to TRBD1. CDR3 length: 14 amino acids. V was clipped by 7 bases and J by 2 bases; unmatched bases: 6. The germline gives CDR1 SNHLY, CDR2 FYNNEI. The CDR3 coding sequence is TGTGCCAGCACCCCGGGACAGCTCACAGATACGCAGTATTTT. Protein: CASTPGQLTDTQYF.

The chain combines TRBV7-8 with TRBJ1-6; 8 bases are shared with TRBD1. Looked up from germline, CDR1 is SGHVS and CDR2 is FQNEAQ. Trimming at V came to 4 bases and at J to 6 bases, leaving 5 bases not matched to a gene. This CDR3 spans 15 amino acids. This chain's CDR3 is CASSSRDRTNSPLHF. The DNA of the CDR3 is TGTGCCAGCAGCTCACGGGACAGGACTAATTCACCCCTCCACTTT.

This clone was seen more than once but under ten times. Different DNA sequences within this sample yield the same CDR3. The gene calls are TRBV28 and TRBJ1-1; a weak D match, TRBD1 (5 bases). There are 14 residues in the CDR3. CDR1 is MDHEN and CDR2 is SYDVKM in the germline V gene. V gave up 2 bases and J gave up 3 bases, with 10 bases separating them. The CDR3: CASSLTGRDTEAFF. The CDR3 DNA sequence: TGTGCCAGCAGTTTAACAGGAAGGGACACTGAAGCTTTCTTT.

The chain couples TRBV7-9 to TRBJ2-3; 8 bases are shared with TRBD2. Germline values: CDR1 SEHNR, CDR2 FQNEAQ (reference sequence). The CDR3 has 15 residues. The ends lost 2 bases at V and 5 bases at J; junction bases unmatched: 6. Here the CDR3 reads CASSLSRTSQDTQYF. The CDR3 region has the DNA TGTGCCAGCAGCTTATCCCGGACTAGCCAAGATACGCAGTATTTT. Combining the CDR3 with reference TRBV7-9 and TRBJ2-3 gives the whole variable domain DTGVSQNPRHKITKRGQNVTFRCDPISEHNRLYWYRQTLGQGPEFLTYFQNEAQLEKSRLLSDRFSAERPKGSFSTLEIQRTEQGDSAMYLCASSLSRTSQDTQYFGPGTRLTVL.

The genes are TRBV28 and TRBJ2-1, with 16 bases identical to TRBD2. From germline, CDR1 is MDHEN and CDR2 SYDVKM. Germline trimming cut 2 bases from V and 6 bases from J; bases unmatched to any gene: 1. There are 16 residues in the CDR3. The CDR3 DNA is TGTGCCAGCAGTTTAGGGACTAGCGGGAGGGCCAATGAGCAGTTCTTC. Its protein is CASSLGTSGRANEQFF. The full variable domain, rest sourced from reference TRBV28 and TRBJ2-1, is DVKVTQSSRYLVKRTGEKVFLECVQDMDHENMFWYRQDPGLGLRLIYFSYDVKMKEKGDIPEGYSVSREKKERFSLILESASTNQTSMYLCASSLGTSGRANEQFFGPGTRLTVL.

This clone was detected a few times. The rearrangement uses TRBV9 and TRBJ2-1; 8 bases are shared with TRBD1. The germline V gene has CDR1 SGDLS and CDR2 YYNGEE. CDR3 size: 14 residues. The V and J ends lost 0 bases and 9 bases, in that order; junction bases with no gene match: 5. The CDR3 sequence is CASSVGAGGTEQFF. CDR3 DNA sequence: TGTGCCAGCAGCGTAGGGGCAGGGGGCACTGAGCAGTTCTTC.

The chain couples TRBV29-1 to TRBJ1-1, with D maybe TRBD1 (5 bases). CDR1 and CDR2 (germline): SQVTM, ANQGSEA. This CDR3 has 13 amino acids. V lost 7 bases to trimming and J lost 2 bases, with 14 bases between them. In nucleotides, the CDR3 is TGCAGCGGCCGCGCAGGGACCAACACTGAAGCTTTCTTT. This gives the protein CSGRAGTNTEAFF.

J is TRBJ1-1 and V is TRBV19; D gene uncertain. Per germline, CDR1 LNHDA and CDR2 SQIVND (reference sequence). The ends were cut back, 8 bases at V and 4 bases at J, with 11 bases in the middle. There are 12 residues in the CDR3. DNA for the CDR3: TGTGCCAGTCGGGATTTCGGCACTGAAGCTTTCTTT. Encoded protein: CASRDFGTEAFF.

V is TRBV7-9 and J is TRBJ2-1; the match to TRBD1 covers 10 bases. The CDR3 contains 15 residues. The J segment lost 7 bases and the V segment lost 11 bases, leaving 14 bases of the junction unmatched. Germline CDR1 and CDR2: SEHNR and FQNEAQ (reference sequence). CDR3 nucleotide sequence: TGTGCCGGCGACAACCGGGACAGGGGAGGAAATGAGCAGTTCTTC. Its translation: CAGDNRDRGGNEQFF. Full variable domain (missing parts from reference TRBV7-9 and TRBJ2-1): DTGVSQNPRHKITKRGQNVTFRCDPISEHNRLYWYRQTLGQGPEFLTYFQNEAQLEKSRLLSDRFSAERPKGSFSTLEIQRTEQGDSAMYLCAGDNRDRGGNEQFFGPGTRLTVL.

The genes are TRBV2 and TRBJ1-1, with 7 bases lining up with TRBD1. The CDR3 spans 14 residues. J was trimmed by 0 bases and V by 5 bases; bases with no gene match: 3. CDR1 and CDR2 (germline): SNHLY, FYNNEI. CDR3 in DNA: TGTGCCAGCAGTTTGCAGGGGGTGAACACTGAAGCTTTCTTT. Its protein is CASSLQGVNTEAFF.

The genes are TRBV7-2 and TRBJ2-7; a possible D gene is TRBD1 (6 bases). Looked up from germline, CDR1 is SGHTA and CDR2 is FQGNSA. V was cut by 1 base and J by 1 base, with 11 bases left in between. There are 15 residues in the CDR3. The CDR3 reads CASSLERQASYEQYF. The CDR3 nucleotides are TGTGCCAGCAGCTTAGAGAGACAGGCTTCCTACGAGCAGTACTTC.

This clone was observed once. Written as DNA, the CDR3 is TGTGCCAGCAGCCAGCCCGGACTAGCGGGAGCATTCAATGAGCAGTTCTTC. Translated: CASSQPGLAGAFNEQFF. The gene calls are TRBV3-1 (or the pseudogene TRBV3-2) and TRBJ2-1; 13 bases are shared with TRBD2. Germline V gives CDR1 LGHDT, CDR2 YNNKEL (reference sequence). The CDR3 contains 17 residues. The ends lost 3 bases at V and 6 bases at J; junction bases unmatched: 8.

The rearrangement links TRBV7-9 to TRBJ2-2; the D is unclear. V was clipped by 5 bases and J by 4 bases, with 14 bases between them. CDR3 length: 15 amino acids. Germline loops: CDR1 SEHNR, CDR2 FQNEAQ (reference sequence). The CDR3 sequence is CASSPGIGVTGELFF. Written as DNA, the CDR3 is TGTGCCAGCAGCCCTGGGATCGGAGTCACCGGGGAGCTGTTTTTT.